Listed here are 25 T cell receptor beta chains from one sample, sequenced in a study of CD8 T cells in ankylosing spondylitis. TCRdb ran MiXCR on the 5' RACE reads and lists one entry per CDR3 protein. The repertoire has under 850,000 distinct CDR3 sequences, 15% to 20% of them found once; the top ten carry 15% to 20%. Findings and limits, study-wide: A motif in TCR beta, a set of under 10 highly homologous variants, appeared characteristic of ankylosing spondylitis blood.

Their cognate antigens are unknown. What was sequenced was blood, either unsorted or a sorted T cell fraction (not recorded which). The source of these receptors is a male donor with ankylosing spondylitis.

The rearrangement uses TRBV2 and TRBJ1-1; D remains ambiguous. This CDR3 is built from 16 residues. Germline CDR1 is SNHLY and CDR2 is FYNNEI. V was cut by 0 bases and J by 1 base, with 12 bases left in between. The CDR3 DNA reads TGTGCCAGCAGTGAAGCGCCCGGGTACAGGAACACTGAAGCTTTCTTT. Protein: CASSEAPGYRNTEAFF.

The table lists this clonotype with a few counts. The chain has TRBV30 and TRBJ1-2; 11 positions agree with TRBD1. CDR3 length equals 14 residues. Trimming removed 2 bases from V and 8 bases from J; junction bases left unmatched: 7. The germline V gene has CDR1 GTSNPN and CDR2 SVGIG (reference sequence). The CDR3 spells CAWSSPRDRGGYTF. The CDR3 bases are TGTGCCTGGAGTTCTCCCCGGGACAGGGGGGGCTACACCTTC.

This clonotype came up a few times. The CDR3 nucleotides read TGTGCCAGCAGCCAGTGGACAGGGATCAAAAGCTCCTACGAGCAGTACTTC. As protein: CASSQWTGIKSSYEQYF. This chain joins TRBV3-1 and TRBJ2-7, with 8 bases fitting TRBD1. This CDR3 is 17 amino acids long. With V trimmed by 3 bases and J by 0 bases, 10 bases remained unmatched. Germline V gene lookup returns CDR1 LGHDT and CDR2 YNNKEL (reference sequence).

The rearrangement links TRBV6-5 to TRBJ2-3; 11 positions agree with TRBD2. Germline V CDR1 and CDR2: MNHEY, SVGAGI. The CDR3 spans 17 residues. With 2 bases clipped from V and 4 bases from J, the junction kept 8 bases outside the gene matches. In DNA, the CDR3 is TGTGCCAGCAGTTACAACATACTAGCGGGAGAAGCAGATACGCAGTATTTT. Protein: CASSYNILAGEADTQYF.

The chain uses TRBV25-1 and TRBJ2-2; TRBD1 is a possible D gene (6 bases). V was clipped by 3 bases and J by 0 bases, with 8 bases between them. This CDR3 is built from 15 residues. Germline CDR1 is MGHDK and CDR2 is SYGVNS. CDR3 DNA: TGTGCCAGCAGTGATGGGGACACGAACACCGGGGAGCTGTTTTTT. Its protein is CASSDGDTNTGELFF.

This clonotype was detected a few times. The V call is TRBV25-1, the J call TRBJ1-6; D not resolved. CDR3 length: 15 residues. Germline CDR1 and CDR2: MGHDK and SYGVNS. V gave up 1 base and J gave up 4 bases, with 8 bases separating them. The DNA for the CDR3 is TGTGCCAGCAGTGAATCGCCCGGATATAATTCACCCCTCCACTTT. Residues: CASSESPGYNSPLHF.

V gene TRBV29-1 combines with J gene TRBJ2-3; TRBD2 might be the D (6 bases). The CDR3 spans 12 residues. Per the germline V gene, CDR1 is SQVTM and CDR2 is ANQGSEA. The V end was cut by 4 bases, the J end by 2 bases, with 7 bases between. CDR3 in amino acids: CSVGRDTDTQYF. In DNA form, the CDR3 reads TGCAGCGTTGGGAGGGACACAGATACGCAGTATTTT.

This clonotype was seen more than once but under ten times. This may come from a read error, since a much larger clone is one base off. The chain is built from TRBV29-1 and TRBJ2-2; 11 bases match TRBD1. Germline loops: CDR1 SQVTM, CDR2 ANQGSEA. V lost 4 bases to trimming and J lost 4 bases; unmatched junction nucleotides: 2. This CDR3 is built from 14 residues. The CDR3 loop is CSVAGTGGTGELFF. Written as DNA, the CDR3 is TGCAGCGTTGCTGGGACAGGGGGCACCGGGGAGCTGTTTTTT.

This chain joins TRBV9 and TRBJ2-6, with D possibly matching TRBD1 (5 bases). V lost 3 bases and J lost 2, with 12 bases in between. The CDR3 sequence is 16 residues long. The germline CDR1 and CDR2 sequences are SGDLS and YYNGEE. Here the CDR3 reads CASSASPGPGANVLTF. DNA of the CDR3: TGTGCCAGCAGCGCCAGCCCAGGGCCTGGGGCCAACGTCCTGACTTTC.

This clonotype showed up many times. The chain couples TRBV7-2 to TRBJ2-1, with 7 positions matching TRBD2. Germline-derived CDR1 and CDR2 are SGHTA and FQGNSA. The V gene end was trimmed by 3 bases and the J gene end by 8 bases; junction bases not matched to a gene: 10. The CDR3 loop spans 15 amino acids. The CDR3, as DNA: TGTGCCAGCAGCTTGCAAAGACTAGCATCCCATGAGCAGTTCTTC. Encoded protein: CASSLQRLASHEQFF.

CDR3 bases: TGTGCCAGCAGTGACGGCAGGGGGAAAAGTAATGAAAAACTGTTTTTT. Translating gives CASSDGRGKSNEKLFF. This chain connects TRBV2 to TRBJ1-4; TRBD1 matches at 7 bases. After removal of 3 bases from V and 4 bases from J, the junction contained 8 bases not matched to a gene. The V gene's germline CDR1 is SNHLY and CDR2 FYNNEI. This CDR3 is built from 16 residues.

This sequence joins TRBV20-1 and TRBJ1-5; 8 bases match TRBD1. The CDR3 covers 14 residues. V was clipped by 1 base and J by 5 bases; unmatched bases: 4. Germline CDR1 and CDR2: DFQATT and SNEGSKA (reference sequence). DNA for the CDR3: TGCAGTGCTAGAGGTAGACAGGGGCATCAGCCCCAGCATTTT. This gives the protein CSARGRQGHQPQHF.

The chain uses TRBV15 and TRBJ1-1, with D unresolved. The V gene's germline CDR1 is LNHNV and CDR2 YYDKDF (reference sequence). CDR3 size: 13 residues. Trimming removed 0 bases at V and 1 base at J, with 3 bases between. CDR3 region: CATSREGNTEAFF. The CDR3 coding sequence is TGTGCCACCAGCAGAGAAGGGAACACTGAAGCTTTCTTT.

The J gene is TRBJ2-3, the V gene TRBV13; tentative D call: TRBD1 (7 bases). The V gene lost 10 bases and the J gene lost 3 bases, with 20 bases spanning the gap. The CDR3 spans 15 residues. Germline CDR1 reads PRHDT; CDR2 reads FYEKMQ (reference sequence). This CDR3 reads CATSRGGGLTDTQYF. CDR3 coding DNA: TGTGCCACCTCAAGAGGAGGGGGCCTTACAGATACGCAGTATTTT.

CDR3 in DNA: TGTGCCACCAGTGCCGGGCGGGGGAACTCCTACAATGAGCAGTTCTTC. It codes for CATSAGRGNSYNEQFF. The chain is built from TRBV24-1 and TRBJ2-1; 7 bases agree with TRBD2. J lost 0 bases, V lost 5 bases, and 6 bases had no gene match. There are 16 residues in the CDR3. The germline V gene has CDR1 KGHDR and CDR2 SFDVKD.

Only a few counts were recorded for this clonotype. The rearrangement joins TRBV9 to TRBJ2-3; unclear D gene. The CDR3 consists of 14 residues. Per germline, CDR1 SGDLS and CDR2 YYNGEE. Between the trimmed V and J ends, which lost 0 bases and 2 bases, there was a span of 7 bases. This CDR3 reads CASSVGANTDTQYF. The CDR3 DNA sequence: TGTGCCAGCAGCGTAGGGGCAAACACAGATACGCAGTATTTT.

In its sample, this clonotype was seen a few times. The chain has TRBV4-1 and TRBJ2-1; D is unclear. Germline V gene sequence: CDR1 MGHRA, CDR2 YSYEKL. CDR3 length: 14 amino acids. Trimming took off 2 bases at V and 8 bases at J, with 13 bases between the two ends. Written as DNA, the CDR3 is TGCGCCAGCAGCCAAACCACACCCGGCGATGAGCAGTTCTTC. It is translated as CASSQTTPGDEQFF.

This rearrangement joins TRBV11-2 to TRBJ2-2; D may correspond to TRBD1 or TRBD2 (5 bases each). Trimming took 2 bases from V and 3 from J, leaving 7 bases between them. The V gene's germline CDR1 is SGHAT and CDR2 FQNNGV. CDR3 size: 14 residues. CDR3 loop: CASSLRGDTGELFF. In nucleotides, the CDR3 is TGTGCCAGCAGCTTAAGAGGGGACACCGGGGAGCTGTTTTTT.

The chain recombines TRBV4-1 with TRBJ2-7; weak D call: TRBD2 (5 bases). Germline V CDR1 and CDR2: MGHRA, YSYEKL. The CDR3 is made up of 17 amino acids. Trimming shortened V by 4 bases and J by 5 bases, and 24 bases separated the two germline ends. The DNA of the CDR3 is TGCGCCAGCAGCCCGGAGGTCATTCCCAGTGGAGGCAACGAGCAGTACTTC. Its protein is CASSPEVIPSGGNEQYF.

This clonotype showed up many times. This chain connects TRBV25-1 to TRBJ1-2, with D possibly TRBD1 on 5 matching bases. With 5 bases removed from V and 8 bases from J, the gap between germline ends came to 12 bases. Germline CDR1 is MGHDK and CDR2 is SYGVNS. CDR3 size: 12 residues. Here the CDR3 reads CASSLGVGGYTF. The CDR3 DNA reads TGTGCCAGCAGTTTAGGGGTAGGAGGCTACACCTTC.

The chain uses TRBV7-8 and TRBJ1-5; possible D gene TRBD1, 6 bases. There are 17 residues in the CDR3. Germline-derived CDR1 and CDR2 are SGHVS and FQNEAQ. Trimming shortened V by 2 bases and J by 4 bases, and 18 bases separated the two germline ends. The CDR3: CASSLQGQQTINQPQHF. The CDR3 DNA is TGTGCCAGCAGCTTACAGGGACAACAAACAATTAATCAGCCCCAGCATTTT.

The rearrangement links TRBV27 to TRBJ1-1; TRBD1 is a possible D gene (5 bases). This CDR3 is 15 amino acids long. CDR1 and CDR2 (germline): MNHEY, SMNVEV (reference sequence). V dropped 4 bases and J dropped 1 base, with 13 bases sitting between them. CDR3 bases: TGTGCCAGCAGTTGGGGCCTGTCGACGAACACTGAAGCTTTCTTT. Amino acid sequence: CASSWGLSTNTEAFF.

The chain is built from TRBV9 and TRBJ2-3; D perhaps matches TRBD2 (6 bases). This CDR3 region has 14 residues. Germline CDR1 and CDR2: SGDLS and YYNGEE. V lost 6 bases and J 3 bases, leaving 14 bases between the germline ends. The CDR3 DNA follows: TGTGCCAGCAACACAGCGGGTATTACAGATACGCAGTATTTT. It translates to CASNTAGITDTQYF.

This clonotype was counted a few times. V is TRBV7-9 and J is TRBJ2-2, with a weak D call TRBD1 (6 bases). Looked up from germline, CDR1 is SEHNR and CDR2 is FQNEAQ (reference sequence). The CDR3 contains 15 residues. V was cut by 5 bases and J by 4 bases, with 14 bases left in between. The CDR3 loop reads CASSQNQGFTGELFF. Written as DNA, the CDR3 is TGTGCCAGCAGCCAAAACCAGGGGTTCACCGGGGAGCTGTTTTTT.

The chain has TRBV12-3 or TRBV12-4 and TRBJ1-2; TRBD1 is a possible D gene (5 bases). The V end lost 5 bases, the J end lost 4 bases, and 14 bases lay between the germline ends. The CDR3 has 14 amino acids. CDR3 DNA: TGTGCCAGCAGTCGGGACGTGAGTGTCTATGGCTACACCTTC. This gives the protein CASSRDVSVYGYTF.